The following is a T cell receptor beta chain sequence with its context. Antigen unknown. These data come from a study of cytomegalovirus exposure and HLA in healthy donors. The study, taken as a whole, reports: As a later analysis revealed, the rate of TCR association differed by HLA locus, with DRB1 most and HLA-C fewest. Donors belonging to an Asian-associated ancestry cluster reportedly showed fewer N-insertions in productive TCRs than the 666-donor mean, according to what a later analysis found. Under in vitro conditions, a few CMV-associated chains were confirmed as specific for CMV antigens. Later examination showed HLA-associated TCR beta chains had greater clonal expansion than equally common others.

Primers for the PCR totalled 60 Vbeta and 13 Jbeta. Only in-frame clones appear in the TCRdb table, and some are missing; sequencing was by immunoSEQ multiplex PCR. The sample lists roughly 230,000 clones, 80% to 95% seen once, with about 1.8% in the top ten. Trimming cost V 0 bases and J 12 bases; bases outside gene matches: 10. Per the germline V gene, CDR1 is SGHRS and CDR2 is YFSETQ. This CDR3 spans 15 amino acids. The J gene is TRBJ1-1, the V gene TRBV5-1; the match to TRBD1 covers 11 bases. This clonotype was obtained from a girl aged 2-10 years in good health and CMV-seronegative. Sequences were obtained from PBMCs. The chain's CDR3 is CASSLVTSGQGVSFF. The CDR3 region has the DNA TGCGCCAGCAGCTTGGTTACCTCGGGACAGGGGGTGTCTTTCTTT.